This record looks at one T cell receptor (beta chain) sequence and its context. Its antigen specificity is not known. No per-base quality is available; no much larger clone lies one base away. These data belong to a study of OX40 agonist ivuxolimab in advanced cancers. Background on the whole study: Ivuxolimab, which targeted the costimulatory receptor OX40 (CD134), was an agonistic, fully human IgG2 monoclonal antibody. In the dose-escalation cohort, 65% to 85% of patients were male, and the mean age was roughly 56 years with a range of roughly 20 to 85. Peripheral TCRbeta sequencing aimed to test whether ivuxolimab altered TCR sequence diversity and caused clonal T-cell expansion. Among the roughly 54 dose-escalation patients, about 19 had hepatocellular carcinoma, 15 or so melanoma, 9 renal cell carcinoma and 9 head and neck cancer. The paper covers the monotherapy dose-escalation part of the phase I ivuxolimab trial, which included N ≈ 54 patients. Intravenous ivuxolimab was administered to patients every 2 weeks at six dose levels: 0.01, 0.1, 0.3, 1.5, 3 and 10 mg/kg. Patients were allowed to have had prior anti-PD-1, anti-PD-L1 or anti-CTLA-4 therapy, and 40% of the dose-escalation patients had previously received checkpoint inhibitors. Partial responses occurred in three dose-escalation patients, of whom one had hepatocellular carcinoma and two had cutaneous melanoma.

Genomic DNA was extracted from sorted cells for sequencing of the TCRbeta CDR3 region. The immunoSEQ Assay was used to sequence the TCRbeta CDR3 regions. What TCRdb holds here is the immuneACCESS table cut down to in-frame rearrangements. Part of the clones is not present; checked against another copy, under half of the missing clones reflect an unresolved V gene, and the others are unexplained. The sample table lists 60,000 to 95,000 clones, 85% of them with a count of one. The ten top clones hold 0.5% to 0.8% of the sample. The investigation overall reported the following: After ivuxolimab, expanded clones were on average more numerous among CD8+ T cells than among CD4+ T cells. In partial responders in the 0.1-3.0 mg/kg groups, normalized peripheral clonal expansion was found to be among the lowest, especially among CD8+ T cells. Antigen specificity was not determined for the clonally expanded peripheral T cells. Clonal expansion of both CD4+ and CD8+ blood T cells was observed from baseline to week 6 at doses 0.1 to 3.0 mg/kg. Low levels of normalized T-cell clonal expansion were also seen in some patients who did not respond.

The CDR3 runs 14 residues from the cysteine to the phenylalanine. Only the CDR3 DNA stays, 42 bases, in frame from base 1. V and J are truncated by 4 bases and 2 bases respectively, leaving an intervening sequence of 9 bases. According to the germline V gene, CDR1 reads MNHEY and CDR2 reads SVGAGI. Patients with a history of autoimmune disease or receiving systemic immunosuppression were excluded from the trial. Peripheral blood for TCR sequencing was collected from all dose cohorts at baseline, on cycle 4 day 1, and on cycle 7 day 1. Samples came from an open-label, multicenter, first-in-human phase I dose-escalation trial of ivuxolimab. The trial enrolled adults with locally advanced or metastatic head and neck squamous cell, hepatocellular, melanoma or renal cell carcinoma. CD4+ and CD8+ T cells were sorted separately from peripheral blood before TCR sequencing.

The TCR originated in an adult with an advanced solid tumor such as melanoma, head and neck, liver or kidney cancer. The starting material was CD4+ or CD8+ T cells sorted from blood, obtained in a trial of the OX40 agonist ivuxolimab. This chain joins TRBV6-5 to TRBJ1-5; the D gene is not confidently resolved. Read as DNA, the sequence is TGTGCCAGCAGTTTGTATCCCGGCAATCAGCCCCAGCATTTT. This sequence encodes CASSLYPGNQPQHF.